This TCR beta chain was documented in a study of T cell responses to AZD1222 COVID-19 vaccine. Across the whole study: Some second doses came at about 4 weeks and others at about 12 weeks; these were pooled.

Points from the study as a whole: Spike-specific TCR breadth and depth grew following two AZD1222 doses. Females made up more of the donors, who were largely white British, and clonal diversity may have come out too low. Dominant at 160-218 and 743-854, vaccine-associated CD4 TCRs also spanned spike.

Comment on this clone: Its specificity is unknown.

Trimming removed 5 bases from V and 1 base from J, with 6 bases in between. Germline lookup yields CDR1 MNHEY and CDR2 SVGEGT. This CDR3 is 12 amino acids long. Assay: immunoSEQ multiplex PCR; the TCRdb copy retains only in-frame clones and omits some. The sample carries under 150,000 clones, 85% to 90% recorded once. This receptor was taken from an adult in good health. The sample in question was peripheral blood, obtained on day 0 of AZD1222 vaccination. The chain has TRBV6-2 or TRBV6-3 and TRBJ2-7; D call uncertain. CDR3 region: CASSPLSYEQYF. The CDR3 bases are TGTGCCAGCAGTCCGCTATCCTACGAGCAGTACTTC.